Below, 17 T cell receptor beta chains from the same sample are listed, as sequenced in a study of cytomegalovirus exposure and HLA in healthy donors. Sequencing used immunoSEQ multiplex PCR; TCRdb keeps in-frame clones, though not all of them. The sample includes under 350,000 clones, 65% to 90% of them seen just once. Sequences were obtained from PBMCs. The receptors come from a woman aged 18-35 years in good health and CMV-seronegative.

This sequence joins TRBV5-4 and TRBJ2-3; the D gene is possibly TRBD2 (6 bases). Germline V lookup: CDR1 SGHNT, CDR2 YYREEE (reference sequence). The CDR3 is 14 residues long. Trimming took off 1 base at V and 5 bases at J, with 11 bases between the two ends. CDR3 in amino acids: CASSLRGTLDTQYF. The CDR3 DNA follows: TGTGCCAGCAGCTTGCGGGGGACCCTAGATACGCAGTATTTT.

The chain combines TRBV28 with TRBJ2-7, with D perhaps matching TRBD1 (5 bases). The CDR3 is made up of 14 amino acids. V was pared by 5 bases and J by 1 base, with 12 bases between. CDR1 is MDHEN, CDR2 SYDVKM, per germline. The CDR3 region is CASSPDKFSYEQYF. The CDR3 DNA reads as TGTGCCAGCAGTCCGGACAAATTTTCCTACGAGCAGTACTTC.

J is TRBJ2-1 and V is TRBV5-1; no definite D call. The germline CDR1 and CDR2 sequences are SGHRS and YFSETQ. CDR3 length equals 15 residues. Trimming stripped 2 bases from V and 0 bases from J, with 9 bases between. The CDR3 nucleotides are TGCGCCAGCAGCTTTGCAGGAATCTCCTACAATGAGCAGTTCTTC. It codes for CASSFAGISYNEQFF.

The chain joins TRBV7-9 to TRBJ1-5; a possible D gene is TRBD1 (5 bases). Germline CDR1 SEHNR, CDR2 FQNEAQ (reference sequence). V was shortened by 4 bases and J by 5 bases, with 18 bases between the two germline ends. The CDR3 has 16 residues. In DNA form, the CDR3 reads TGTGCCAGCAGCTCGGCCAGGGAGGGAAGGCATCAGCCCCAGCATTTT. Its protein product is CASSSAREGRHQPQHF.

The chain links TRBV9 to TRBJ2-3, with D hard to call. V lost 0 bases and J lost 2, with 10 bases in between. Germline assignment: CDR1 SGDLS and CDR2 YYNGEE. The CDR3 length is 15 residues. The CDR3: CASSVDSWFTDTQYF. The CDR3 coding sequence is TGTGCCAGCAGCGTAGACTCGTGGTTCACAGATACGCAGTATTTT.

The genes are TRBV5-1 and TRBJ1-2, with a possible D match to TRBD1 (5 bases). Trimming shortened V by 5 bases and J by 2 bases, and 10 bases separated the two germline ends. The CDR3 is 13 amino acids. CDR1 is SGHRS, CDR2 YFSETQ, per germline. The CDR3, as DNA: TGCGCCAGCAGGGACAACTCAAACTATGGCTACACCTTC. This codes for CASRDNSNYGYTF. Based on the CDR3 plus reference TRBV5-1 and TRBJ1-2, the full variable domain is KAGVTQTPRYLIKTRGQQVTLSCSPISGHRSVSWYQQTPGQGLQFLFEYFSETQRNKGNFPGRFSGRQFSNSRSEMNVSTLELGDSALYLCASRDNSNYGYTFGSGTRLTVV.

The gene calls are TRBV5-1 and TRBJ2-7; 7 nucleotides agree with TRBD2. Losses at the gene ends were 4 bases for V and 2 bases for J; bases not matched to a gene: 3. The CDR3 spans 13 residues. Germline CDR1 and CDR2: SGHRS and YFSETQ. The CDR3 region is CASSPSGTYEQYF. DNA for the CDR3: TGCGCCAGCAGCCCTAGCGGCACCTACGAGCAGTACTTC.

The chain carries TRBV2 and TRBJ2-3; 7 bases align to TRBD2. Germline values: CDR1 SNHLY, CDR2 FYNNEI. With V trimmed by 8 bases and J by 6 bases, 11 bases remained unmatched. The length of the CDR3 is 14 residues. The CDR3 DNA sequence: TGTGCCAGCCTAGCCCCGAGCGGGGAGGATACGCAGTATTTT. It translates to CASLAPSGEDTQYF.

This clone was detected a few times. The chain carries TRBV29-1 and TRBJ1-2, with TRBD1 as a possible D gene (5 bases). Deletions cut 7 bases from V and 3 bases from J, with 12 bases between. The V gene's germline CDR1 is SQVTM and CDR2 ANQGSEA. The CDR3 totals 12 residues. In DNA, the CDR3 is TGCAGCGCAGGGCCCAAGCACTATGGCTACACCTTC. Its translation is CSAGPKHYGYTF.

The chain has TRBV9 and TRBJ2-2; maybe TRBD2 (5 bases). The germline V gene has CDR1 SGDLS and CDR2 YYNGEE. With 4 bases removed from V and 0 bases from J, the gap between germline ends came to 10 bases. The CDR3 has 15 amino acids. The CDR3 protein is CASSKTNANTGELFF. The CDR3 DNA is TGTGCCAGCAGCAAGACTAACGCGAACACCGGGGAGCTGTTTTTT.

This rearrangement joins TRBV28 to TRBJ1-2, with 8 bases aligning to TRBD1. CDR3 size: 13 residues. Unmatched junction bases numbered 5, after V lost 5 bases and J lost 6 bases. Germline loops: CDR1 MDHEN, CDR2 SYDVKM. The DNA of the CDR3 is TGTGCCAGCAGTGCCAGGGGGCGAGATGGCTACACCTTC. This translates into CASSARGRDGYTF.

The genes are TRBV19 and TRBJ2-3; D may be TRBD1 (5 bases). The CDR3 spans 14 residues. V shed 6 bases and J shed 2 bases, with 12 bases lying between them. Germline lookup yields CDR1 LNHDA and CDR2 SQIVND (reference sequence). CDR3 nucleotide sequence: TGTGCCAGTAGAGGGGATCTTTTCACAGATACGCAGTATTTT. Protein sequence: CASRGDLFTDTQYF.

The CDR3 DNA follows: TGCGCCAGCAGCCCTGGGACAGTGAACACTGAAGCTTTCTTT. This sequence encodes CASSPGTVNTEAFF. V and J are TRBV5-1 and TRBJ1-1, with 7 bases matching TRBD1. J gave up 0 bases and V 4 bases, and 3 bases lay outside the gene matches. CDR3 length: 14 residues. CDR1 is SGHRS, CDR2 YFSETQ, per germline.

The chain links TRBV10-3 to TRBJ2-6, with D possibly TRBD1 on 6 matching bases. The CDR3 covers 16 residues. Trimming removed 7 bases at V and 0 bases at J, with 13 bases between. Germline CDR1 and CDR2: ENHRY and SYGVKD. CDR3 amino acids: CAITPSRGSGANVLTF. The CDR3 DNA reads TGTGCCATCACCCCTAGCAGGGGCTCTGGGGCCAACGTCCTGACTTTC.

This clone has a single count. V usage is TRBV5-1 and J usage is TRBJ2-7; tentatively, D is TRBD1 (5 bases). Germline CDR1 is SGHRS and CDR2 is YFSETQ. This CDR3 has 15 amino acids. V was cut by 0 bases and J by 5 bases, with 15 bases left in between. This CDR3 is CASSLAGDRGDEQYF. As DNA, the CDR3 is TGCGCCAGCAGCTTGGCCGGAGACAGAGGAGACGAGCAGTACTTC.

The genes are TRBV27 and TRBJ2-3; 7 bases map to TRBD2. CDR1 and CDR2 from the germline V gene are MNHEY and SMNVEV (reference sequence). V was clipped by 5 bases and J by 2 bases; unmatched bases: 10. CDR3 length: 16 residues. The CDR3 bases are TGTGCCAGCAGTCCTAGCGCGGGAGAGGCCACAGATACGCAGTATTTT. This gives the protein CASSPSAGEATDTQYF.

CDR3: CASSSRDRGQETQYF. The DNA of the CDR3 is TGTGCCAGCAGTTCGCGGGACAGGGGACAAGAGACCCAGTACTTC. This chain joins TRBV27 and TRBJ2-5; TRBD1 aligns across 10 bases. Germline-derived CDR1 and CDR2 are MNHEY and SMNVEV (reference sequence). Germline trimming cut 4 bases from V and 2 bases from J; bases unmatched to any gene: 4. The CDR3 has 15 amino acids.